This T cell receptor beta chain came from a study of human T cells and chemical hapten exposure. Whole-study context: Patients got weekly scalp diphenylcyclopropenone doses over the roughly 22-week study.

Study findings and constraints: Expanded TCR counts at PT1 were positively correlated with the patch test score.

The V gene's germline CDR1 is WNHNN and CDR2 SYGVQD (reference sequence). The J segment lost 2 bases and the V segment lost 3 bases, leaving 5 bases of the junction unmatched. The CDR3 length is 15 residues. A word on this clonotype: Its cognate antigen is unknown.

As the library was built, unique molecular identifiers were attached to individual cDNA molecules. TCRdb re-called the RACE reads through MiXCR, storing one row per CDR3 protein. Counted here are over 130,000 distinct CDR3 sequences, 12% occurring once; the ten biggest clones make up 1.3% to 1.5%. Time point meaning: patch test 2, 6 weeks after DPC sensitization. Treatment given: therapeutic diphenylcyclopropenone sensitization with weekly scalp DPC. This receptor was taken from a woman between 50 and 59 years old with alopecia areata. Some clones in this sample may be carry-over from other donors' samples. V gene TRBV10-1 combines with J gene TRBJ1-1, with 8 bases identical to TRBD1. This specimen consisted of whole blood, obtained in connection with sensitization to the hapten diphenylcyclopropenone (DPC). In DNA, the CDR3 is TGCGCCAGCAGTGACTCCGGGACAGGCAACACTGAAGCTTTCTTT. Translated, it gives CASSDSGTGNTEAFF.